A single T cell receptor beta chain is shown here with its context. These data are taken from a study of cytomegalovirus exposure and HLA in healthy donors. This CDR3 region has 14 residues. The junction had 4 bases not matched to a gene; V was cut back by 6 bases and J by 0 bases. Germline values: CDR1 MNHNY, CDR2 SVGAGI (reference sequence). Profiling relied on immunoSEQ multiplex PCR, and the TCRdb table lists in-frame clones only, not all of them. This table has some 130,000 clones, about 95% appearing once. Sequenced material: PBMCs. The sequence came from a man between 18 and 29 years old in good health and CMV-seropositive. V is TRBV6-6 and J is TRBJ1-1; 7 nucleotides match TRBD1. In nucleotides, the CDR3 is TGTGCCAGCAGCCGACAGGGTATGAACACTGAAGCTTTCTTT. Its protein is CASSRQGMNTEAFF.